These 9 T cell receptor beta chains were all obtained from the same sample, sequenced in a study of OX40 agonist ivuxolimab in advanced cancers. Assay: immunoSEQ multiplex PCR; the TCRdb copy retains only in-frame clones and omits some. The sample shows some 90,000 clones, roughly 88% of them seen only once. The starting material was CD4+ or CD8+ T cells sorted from blood, obtained in a trial of the OX40 agonist ivuxolimab. The receptors were gathered from an adult with an advanced solid tumor such as melanoma, head and neck, liver or kidney cancer.

The rearrangement uses TRBV28 and TRBJ1-5; D perhaps matches TRBD1 (6 bases). Germline V gives CDR1 MDHEN, CDR2 SYDVKM. CDR3 length equals 12 residues. Between the trimmed V and J ends, which lost 7 bases and 7 bases, there was a span of 11 bases. The CDR3 DNA reads TGTGCCAGCAAGTTACAGGGCCAGCCCCAGCATTTT. This encodes CASKLQGQPQHF. Variable domain in full (rest from reference TRBV28 and TRBJ1-5): DVKVTQSSRYLVKRTGEKVFLECVQDMDHENMFWYRQDPGLGLRLIYFSYDVKMKEKGDIPEGYSVSREKKERFSLILESASTNQTSMYLCASKLQGQPQHFGDGTRLSIL.

V usage is TRBV7-9 and J usage is TRBJ2-5, with 7 bases matching TRBD1. The CDR3 totals 13 residues. The germline gives CDR1 SEHNR, CDR2 FQNEAQ (reference sequence). V gave up 6 bases and J gave up 5 bases; unmatched junction bases: 6. CDR3 sequence reads: CASRRGRGETQYF. The CDR3 nucleotides read TGTGCCAGCAGGAGGGGGCGCGGGGAGACCCAGTACTTC.

This sequence joins TRBV5-5 and TRBJ2-3, with D unresolved. Per the germline V gene, CDR1 is SGHKS and CDR2 is YYEKEE (reference sequence). The length of the CDR3 is 16 residues. Between the trimmed V and J ends, which lost 0 bases and 2 bases, there was a span of 13 bases. The CDR3 here is CASSLEAQLLTDTQYF. Written as DNA, the CDR3 is TGTGCCAGCAGCTTGGAGGCCCAACTCCTCACAGATACGCAGTATTTT. Full variable domain (rest looked up from reference TRBV5-5 and TRBJ2-3): DAGVTQSPTHLIKTRGQQVTLRCSPISGHKSVSWYQQVLGQGPQFIFQYYEKEERGRGNFPDRFSARQFPNYSSELNVNALLLGDSALYLCASSLEAQLLTDTQYFGPGTRLTVL.

This chain connects TRBV6-1 to TRBJ1-5, with a possible D match to TRBD1 (6 bases). Trimming shortened V by 1 base and J by 11 bases, and 12 bases separated the two germline ends. In germline, CDR1 is MNHNS, CDR2 SASEGT. The CDR3 has 13 residues. The CDR3 DNA follows: TGTGCCAGCAGTGAAGTAGGAGGGGGGGCCCAGCATTTT. This translates into CASSEVGGGAQHF.

This chain uses TRBV29-1 with TRBJ2-1; weak D call: TRBD2 (6 bases). The CDR3 has 14 residues. Trimming took off 3 bases at V and 11 bases at J, with 20 bases between the two ends. Per germline, CDR1 SQVTM and CDR2 ANQGSEA. This CDR3 reads CSVERRLGIGKQFF. The DNA for the CDR3 is TGCAGCGTTGAGCGGCGACTAGGCATAGGGAAGCAGTTCTTC.

The count of this clone is one. The chain joins TRBV15 to TRBJ2-5; possible D gene TRBD2, 5 bases. Looked up from germline, CDR1 is LNHNV and CDR2 is YYDKDF (reference sequence). V shed 2 bases and J shed 5 bases, with 12 bases lying between them. The CDR3 sequence is 14 residues long. CDR3 sequence: CATSRREVRETQYF. The CDR3 region has the DNA TGTGCCACCAGCAGACGGGAAGTGCGTGAGACCCAGTACTTC. Using reference TRBV15 and TRBJ2-5 for the parts outside the CDR3, the full variable domain is DAMVIQNPRYQVTQFGKPVTLSCSQTLNHNVMYWYQQKSSQAPKLLFHYYDKDFNNEADTPDNFQSRRPNTSFCFLDIRSPGLGDTAMYLCATSRREVRETQYFGPGTRLLVL.

The gene calls are TRBV7-7 and TRBJ2-5; 8 positions match TRBD1. The germline CDR1 and CDR2 sequences are SSHAT and FNYEAQ (reference sequence). V lost 4 bases and J lost 5; bases outside the gene matches: 9. There are 15 residues in the CDR3. CDR3 region: CASSWTGNPTETQYF. The CDR3 DNA reads as TGTGCCAGCAGCTGGACAGGGAACCCCACGGAGACCCAGTACTTC.

J is TRBJ2-1 and V is TRBV7-6; 10 bases match TRBD2. CDR1 is SGHVS and CDR2 is FNYEAQ in the germline V gene. The CDR3 has 17 residues. The junction had 7 bases not matched to a gene; V was cut back by 1 base and J by 4 bases. CDR3 DNA: TGTGCCAGCAGCTTAGATCCGGGACTAGCGCGTTACAATGAGCAGTTCTTC. Translation: CASSLDPGLARYNEQFF. Using reference TRBV7-6 and TRBJ2-1 for the parts outside the CDR3, the full variable domain is GAGVSQSPRYKVTKRGQDVALRCDPISGHVSLYWYRQALGQGPEFLTYFNYEAQQDKSGLPNDRFSAERPEGSISTLTIQRTEQRDSAMYRCASSLDPGLARYNEQFFGPGTRLTVL.

This clone was counted a few times. V is TRBV10-2 and J is TRBJ2-7; no clear D gene. Trimming took off 8 bases at V and 0 bases at J, with 8 bases between the two ends. CDR3 length equals 12 residues. Germline assignment: CDR1 WSHSY and CDR2 SAAADI. The CDR3 bases are TGCGCCAGCTCCCCAACCTCCTACGAGCAGTACTTC. This sequence encodes CASSPTSYEQYF.